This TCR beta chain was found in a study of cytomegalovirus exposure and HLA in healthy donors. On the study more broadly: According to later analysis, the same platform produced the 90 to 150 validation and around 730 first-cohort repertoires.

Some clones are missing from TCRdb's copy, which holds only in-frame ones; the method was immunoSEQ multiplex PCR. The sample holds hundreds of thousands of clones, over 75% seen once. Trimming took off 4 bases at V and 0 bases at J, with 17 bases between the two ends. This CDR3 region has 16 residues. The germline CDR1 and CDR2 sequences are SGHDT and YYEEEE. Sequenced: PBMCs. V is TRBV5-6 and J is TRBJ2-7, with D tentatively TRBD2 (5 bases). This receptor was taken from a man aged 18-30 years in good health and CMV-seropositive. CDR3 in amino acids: CASSRRGSGRSYEQYF. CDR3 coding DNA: TGTGCCAGCAGCCGAAGAGGAAGCGGCCGCTCCTACGAGCAGTACTTC.